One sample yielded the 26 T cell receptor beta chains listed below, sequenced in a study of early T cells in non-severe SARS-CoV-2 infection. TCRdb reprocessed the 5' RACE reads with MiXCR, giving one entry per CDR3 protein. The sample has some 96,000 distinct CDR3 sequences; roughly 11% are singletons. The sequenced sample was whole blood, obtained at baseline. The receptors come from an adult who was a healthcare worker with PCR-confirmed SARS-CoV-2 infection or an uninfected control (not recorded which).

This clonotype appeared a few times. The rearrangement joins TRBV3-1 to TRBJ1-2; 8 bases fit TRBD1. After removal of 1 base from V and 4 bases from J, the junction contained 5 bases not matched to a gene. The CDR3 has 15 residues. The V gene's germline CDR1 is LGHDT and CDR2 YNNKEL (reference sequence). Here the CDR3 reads CASSQVPGGVYGYTF. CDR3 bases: TGTGCCAGCAGCCAAGTCCCAGGGGGCGTCTATGGCTACACCTTC.

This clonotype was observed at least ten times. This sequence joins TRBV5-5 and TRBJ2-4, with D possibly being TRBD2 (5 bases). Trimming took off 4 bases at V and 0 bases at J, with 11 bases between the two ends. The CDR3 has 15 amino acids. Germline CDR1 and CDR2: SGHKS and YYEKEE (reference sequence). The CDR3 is CASSPTGLAKNIQYF. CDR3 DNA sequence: TGTGCCAGCAGCCCAACGGGGTTAGCCAAAAACATTCAGTACTTC.

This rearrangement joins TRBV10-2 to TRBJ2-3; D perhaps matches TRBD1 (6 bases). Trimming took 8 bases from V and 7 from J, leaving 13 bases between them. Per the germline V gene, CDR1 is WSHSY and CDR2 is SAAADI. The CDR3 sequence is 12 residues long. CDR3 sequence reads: CASSSDRYTQYF. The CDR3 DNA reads TGCGCCAGCTCCTCGGACAGATATACGCAGTATTTT.

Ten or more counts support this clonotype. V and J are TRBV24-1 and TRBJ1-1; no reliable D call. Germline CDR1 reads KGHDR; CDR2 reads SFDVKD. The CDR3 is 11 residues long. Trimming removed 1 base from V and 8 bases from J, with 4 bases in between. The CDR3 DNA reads TGTGCCACCAGTGATTTTGGGGAAGCTTTCTTT. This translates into CATSDFGEAFF.

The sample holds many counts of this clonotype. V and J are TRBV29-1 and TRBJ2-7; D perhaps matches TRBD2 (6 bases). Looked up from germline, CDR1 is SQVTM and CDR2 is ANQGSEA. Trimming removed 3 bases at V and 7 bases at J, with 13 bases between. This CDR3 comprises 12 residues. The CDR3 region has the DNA TGCAGCGTTGATGCAGGGACTGGGGAGCAGTACTTC. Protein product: CSVDAGTGEQYF.

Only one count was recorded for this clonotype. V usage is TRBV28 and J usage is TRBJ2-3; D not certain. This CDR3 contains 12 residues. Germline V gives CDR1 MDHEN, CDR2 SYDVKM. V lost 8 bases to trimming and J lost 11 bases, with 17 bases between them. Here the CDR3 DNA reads TGTGCCAGCGGGGTTAACAGATACTGGCAGTATTTT. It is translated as CASGVNRYWQYF.

CDR3 coding DNA: TGCAGTGCTAGTGCCGGACTCCTCTACGGGAATGAGCAGTTCTTC. It specifies CSASAGLLYGNEQFF. The V call is TRBV20-1, the J call TRBJ2-1; weak D call: TRBD2 (5 bases). The ends were cut back, 3 bases at V and 7 bases at J, with 19 bases in the middle. There are 15 residues in the CDR3. Per germline, CDR1 DFQATT and CDR2 SNEGSKA (reference sequence).

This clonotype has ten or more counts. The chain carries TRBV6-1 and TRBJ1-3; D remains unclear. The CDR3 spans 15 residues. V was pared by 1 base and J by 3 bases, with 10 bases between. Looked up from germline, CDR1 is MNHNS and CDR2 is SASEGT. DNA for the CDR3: TGTGCCAGCAGTGAAGGCGTCGTTGTTGGAAACACCATATATTTT. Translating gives CASSEGVVVGNTIYF.

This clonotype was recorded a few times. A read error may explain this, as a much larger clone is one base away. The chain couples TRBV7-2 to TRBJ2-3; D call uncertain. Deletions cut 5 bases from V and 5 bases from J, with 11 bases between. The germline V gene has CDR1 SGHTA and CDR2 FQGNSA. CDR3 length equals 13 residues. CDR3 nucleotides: TGTGCCAGCAGCCTAGGTTTAAAAGATACGCAGTATTTT. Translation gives CASSLGLKDTQYF.

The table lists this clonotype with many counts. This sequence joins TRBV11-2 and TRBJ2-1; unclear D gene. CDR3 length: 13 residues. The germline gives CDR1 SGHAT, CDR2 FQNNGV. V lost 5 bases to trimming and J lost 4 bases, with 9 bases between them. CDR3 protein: CASSTAIYNEQFF. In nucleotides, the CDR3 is TGTGCCAGCAGCACAGCCATTTACAATGAGCAGTTCTTC. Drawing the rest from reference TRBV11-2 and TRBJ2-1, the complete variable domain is EAGVAQSPRYKIIEKRQSVAFWCNPISGHATLYWYQQILGQGPKLLIQFQNNGVVDDSQLPKDRFSAERLKGVDSTLKIQPAKLEDSAVYLCASSTAIYNEQFFGPGTRLTVL.

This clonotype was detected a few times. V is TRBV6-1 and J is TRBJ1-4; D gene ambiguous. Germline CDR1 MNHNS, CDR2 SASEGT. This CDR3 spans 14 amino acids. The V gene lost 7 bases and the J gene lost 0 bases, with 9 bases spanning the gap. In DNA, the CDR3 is TGTGCCAGCACCGGTGGATCAACTAATGAAAAACTGTTTTTT. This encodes CASTGGSTNEKLFF.

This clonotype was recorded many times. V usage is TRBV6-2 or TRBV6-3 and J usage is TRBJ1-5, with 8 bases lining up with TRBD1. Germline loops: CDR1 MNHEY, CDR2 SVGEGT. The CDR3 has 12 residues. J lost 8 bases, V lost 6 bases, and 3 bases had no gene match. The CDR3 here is CASRTGGEPQHF. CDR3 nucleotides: TGTGCCAGCAGAACAGGGGGGGAGCCCCAGCATTTT.

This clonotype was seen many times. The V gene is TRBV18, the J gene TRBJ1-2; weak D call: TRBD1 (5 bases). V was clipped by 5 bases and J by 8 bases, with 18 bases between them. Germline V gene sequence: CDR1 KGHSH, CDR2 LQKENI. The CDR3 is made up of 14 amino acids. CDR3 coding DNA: TGTGCCAGCTCAGAGACTTCCCTTGAGGGGGGCTACACCTTC. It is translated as CASSETSLEGGYTF.

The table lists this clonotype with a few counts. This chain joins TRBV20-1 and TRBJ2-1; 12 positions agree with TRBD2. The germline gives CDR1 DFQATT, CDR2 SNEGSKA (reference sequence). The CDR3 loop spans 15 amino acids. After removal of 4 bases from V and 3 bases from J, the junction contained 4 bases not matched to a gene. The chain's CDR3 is CSAILAGGLYNEQFF. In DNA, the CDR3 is TGCAGTGCTATACTAGCGGGAGGCCTCTACAATGAGCAGTTCTTC.

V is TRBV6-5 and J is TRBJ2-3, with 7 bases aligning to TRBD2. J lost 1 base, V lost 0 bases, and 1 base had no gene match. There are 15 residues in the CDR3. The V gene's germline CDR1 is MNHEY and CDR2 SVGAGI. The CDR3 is CASSYSAGGTDTQYF. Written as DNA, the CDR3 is TGTGCCAGCAGTTACTCCGCGGGGGGCACAGATACGCAGTATTTT.

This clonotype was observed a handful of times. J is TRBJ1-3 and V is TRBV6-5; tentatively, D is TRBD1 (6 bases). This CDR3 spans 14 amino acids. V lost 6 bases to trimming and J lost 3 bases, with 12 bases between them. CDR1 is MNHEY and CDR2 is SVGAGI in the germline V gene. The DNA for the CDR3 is TGTGCCAGCAGCCTTGGACAGTTTGGAAACACCATATATTTT. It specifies CASSLGQFGNTIYF.

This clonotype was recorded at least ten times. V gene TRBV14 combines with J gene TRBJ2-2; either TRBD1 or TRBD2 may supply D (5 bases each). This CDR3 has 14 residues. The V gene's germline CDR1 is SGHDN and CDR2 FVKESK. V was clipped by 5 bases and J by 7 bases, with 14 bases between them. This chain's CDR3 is CASSGLGVVGELFF. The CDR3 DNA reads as TGTGCCAGCAGCGGCCTGGGGGTTGTCGGGGAGCTGTTTTTT.

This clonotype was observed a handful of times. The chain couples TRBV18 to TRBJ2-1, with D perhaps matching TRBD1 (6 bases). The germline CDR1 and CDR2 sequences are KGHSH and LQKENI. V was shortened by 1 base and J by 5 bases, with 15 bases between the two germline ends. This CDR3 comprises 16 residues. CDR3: CASSPRQGSSDNEQFF. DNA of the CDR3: TGTGCCAGCTCACCACGTCAGGGGAGCTCGGACAATGAGCAGTTCTTC.

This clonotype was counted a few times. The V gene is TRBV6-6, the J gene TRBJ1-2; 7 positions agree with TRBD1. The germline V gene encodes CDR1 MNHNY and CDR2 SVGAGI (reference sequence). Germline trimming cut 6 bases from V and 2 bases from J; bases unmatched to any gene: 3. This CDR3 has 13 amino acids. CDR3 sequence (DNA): TGTGCCAGCAGCCGGGACAGAAACTATGGCTACACCTTC. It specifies CASSRDRNYGYTF.

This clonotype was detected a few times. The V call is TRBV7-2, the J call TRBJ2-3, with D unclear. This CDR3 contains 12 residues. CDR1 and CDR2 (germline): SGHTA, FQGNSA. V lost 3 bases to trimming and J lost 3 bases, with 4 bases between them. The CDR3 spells CASSFMTDTQYF. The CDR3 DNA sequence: TGTGCCAGCAGCTTCATGACAGATACGCAGTATTTT.

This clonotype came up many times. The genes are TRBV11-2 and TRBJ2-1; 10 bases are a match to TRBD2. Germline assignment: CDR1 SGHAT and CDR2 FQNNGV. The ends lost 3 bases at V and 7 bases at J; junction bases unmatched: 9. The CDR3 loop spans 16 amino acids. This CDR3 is CASSLMSGGAMNEQFF. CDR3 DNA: TGTGCCAGCAGCTTGATGAGCGGGGGGGCGATGAATGAGCAGTTCTTC.

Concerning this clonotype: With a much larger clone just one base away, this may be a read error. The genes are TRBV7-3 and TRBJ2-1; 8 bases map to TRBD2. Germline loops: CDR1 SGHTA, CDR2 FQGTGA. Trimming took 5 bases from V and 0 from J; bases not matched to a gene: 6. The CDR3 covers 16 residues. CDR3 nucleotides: TGTGCCAGCAGCCCCCGGGGGGGCAGCTCCTACAATGAGCAGTTCTTC. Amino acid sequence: CASSPRGGSSYNEQFF.

CDR3 in amino acids: CASSLYREDEQFF. The CDR3 DNA reads as TGTGCCAGCAGTTTATATAGAGAAGATGAGCAGTTCTTC. The chain combines TRBV27 with TRBJ2-1; D unclear. CDR3 length: 13 amino acids. From germline, CDR1 is MNHEY and CDR2 SMNVEV (reference sequence). V dropped 1 base and J dropped 8 bases, with 9 bases sitting between them.

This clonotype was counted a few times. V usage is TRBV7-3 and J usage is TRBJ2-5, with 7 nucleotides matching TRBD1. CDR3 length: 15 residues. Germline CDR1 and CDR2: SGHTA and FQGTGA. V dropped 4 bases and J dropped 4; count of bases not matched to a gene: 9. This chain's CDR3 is CASSSETGPGETQYF. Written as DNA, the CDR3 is TGTGCCAGCAGCTCCGAGACAGGGCCGGGAGAGACCCAGTACTTC.

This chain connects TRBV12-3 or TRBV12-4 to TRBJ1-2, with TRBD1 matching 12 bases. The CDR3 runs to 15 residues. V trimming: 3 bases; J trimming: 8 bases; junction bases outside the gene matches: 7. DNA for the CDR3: TGTGCCAGCAGTTTCAGGGACAGGGGGCGACAAGGCTACACCTTC. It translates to CASSFRDRGRQGYTF.

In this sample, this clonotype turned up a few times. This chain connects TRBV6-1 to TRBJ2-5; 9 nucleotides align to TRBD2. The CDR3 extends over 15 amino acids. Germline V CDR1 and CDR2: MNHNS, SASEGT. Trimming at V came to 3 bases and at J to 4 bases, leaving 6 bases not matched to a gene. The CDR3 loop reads CASSDIAGAGETQYF. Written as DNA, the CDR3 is TGTGCCAGCAGTGACATAGCGGGGGCGGGAGAGACCCAGTACTTC.